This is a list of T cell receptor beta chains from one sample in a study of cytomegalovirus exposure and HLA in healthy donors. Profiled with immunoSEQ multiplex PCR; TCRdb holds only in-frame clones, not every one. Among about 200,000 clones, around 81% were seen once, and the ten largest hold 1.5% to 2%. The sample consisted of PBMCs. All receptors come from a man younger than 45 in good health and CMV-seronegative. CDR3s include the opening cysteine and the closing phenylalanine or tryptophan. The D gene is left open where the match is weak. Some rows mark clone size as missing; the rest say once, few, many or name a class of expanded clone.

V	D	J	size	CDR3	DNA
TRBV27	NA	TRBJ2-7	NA	CASSFGVNSYEQYF	TGTGCCAGCAGTTTCGGGGTCAACTCCTACGAGCAGTACTTC
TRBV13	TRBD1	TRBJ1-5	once	CASSLGGQRNQPQHF	TGTGCCAGCAGCTTAGGGGGACAGCGCAATCAGCCCCAGCATTTT
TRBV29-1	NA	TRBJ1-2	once	CSVGYSFGYGYTF	TGCAGCGTTGGTTATAGCTTTGGGTATGGCTACACCTTC
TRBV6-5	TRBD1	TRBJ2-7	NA	CASSYLGDRGYEQYF	TGTGCCAGCAGTTACTTAGGTGACAGGGGATACGAGCAGTACTTC
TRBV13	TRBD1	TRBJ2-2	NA	CASSLRDRVNTGELFF	TGTGCCAGCAGCTTAAGAGACAGGGTGAACACCGGGGAGCTGTTTTTT
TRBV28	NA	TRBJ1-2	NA	CASLPPGGAHYGYTF	TGTGCCAGCCTCCCCCCTGGGGGGGCTCACTATGGCTACACCTTC
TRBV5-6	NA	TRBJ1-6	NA	CASSLPGMYNSPLHF	TGTGCCAGCAGCTTGCCAGGGATGTATAATTCACCCCTCCACTTT
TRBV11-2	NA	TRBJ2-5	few	CASSPLDYLETQYF	TGTGCCAGCAGCCCCCTAGACTATTTAGAGACCCAGTACTTC
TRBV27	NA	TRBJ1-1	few	CASRGNRVAFF	TGTGCCAGCCGTGGAAACAGGGTTGCTTTCTTT
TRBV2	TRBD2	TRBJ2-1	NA	CASSPRGTSGYNEQFF	TGTGCCAGCAGCCCTAGGGGGACTAGCGGTTACAATGAGCAGTTCTTC
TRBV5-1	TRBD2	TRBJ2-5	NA	CASSTGTSGDQETQYF	TGCGCCAGCAGCACCGGGACTAGCGGAGACCAAGAGACCCAGTACTTC
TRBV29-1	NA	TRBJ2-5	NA	CSVQDIIQETQYF	TGCAGCGTACAAGATATAATTCAAGAGACCCAGTACTTC
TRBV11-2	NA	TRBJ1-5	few	CASSLSDSNQPQHF	TGTGCCAGCAGCTTATCAGATAGCAATCAGCCCCAGCATTTT
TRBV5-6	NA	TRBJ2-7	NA	CASSLAARENEQYF	TGTGCCAGCAGCCTCGCGGCCCGGGAGAACGAGCAGTACTTC
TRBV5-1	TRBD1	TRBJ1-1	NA	CASSLAQPGQGVAFF	TGCGCCAGCAGCTTGGCTCAACCGGGACAGGGGGTAGCTTTCTTT
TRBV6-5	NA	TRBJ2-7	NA	CASRGLRYEQYF	TGTGCCAGCAGGGGACTTCGCTACGAGCAGTACTTC
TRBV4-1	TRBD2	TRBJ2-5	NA	CASSRVAGETQYF	TGCGCCAGCAGCCGGGTAGCGGGAGAGACCCAGTACTTC
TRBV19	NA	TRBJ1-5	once	CASSMRQTYQPQHF	TGTGCCAGTAGTATGAGACAGACTTATCAGCCCCAGCATTTT
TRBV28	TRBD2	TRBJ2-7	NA	CASSSATSGRADPHEQYF	TGTGCCAGCAGTTCGGCCACTAGCGGGAGGGCCGATCCCCACGAGCAGTACTTC
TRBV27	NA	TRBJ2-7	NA	CASSLRGLTYYEQYF	TGTGCCAGCAGTTTACGGGGATTAACTTACTACGAGCAGTACTTC
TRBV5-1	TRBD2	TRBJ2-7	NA	CASSSASGTSYEQYF	TGCGCCAGCAGCTCGGCTAGCGGCACCTCCTACGAGCAGTACTTC
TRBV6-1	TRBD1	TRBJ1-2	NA	CASSETGGFYGYTF	TGTGCCAGCAGTGAAACAGGGGGTTTCTATGGCTACACCTTC